This T cell receptor beta chain was captured by sequencing in a study of early stage breast cancer tumors. About the research overall: Samples were sequenced at approximately 9-fold average coverage.

Study-wide results and limits: Enriched TCRB sequences shared across patients were mostly commonly generated sequences.

Trimming stripped 6 bases from V and 1 base from J, with 3 bases between. Germline V gene sequence: CDR1 SNHLY, CDR2 FYNNEI. The CDR3 is made up of 11 amino acids. With respect to this clone: The antigen is undetermined.

TCRdb's copy holds only in-frame clones and misses some; the assay was immunoSEQ multiplex PCR. Of about 20,000 clones in the sample, about 70% were seen once. This sequence originates from a person in their sixties or seventies with breast cancer. The source material was blood. J is TRBJ1-1 and V is TRBV2; D ambiguous. The CDR3 sequence is CASRENTEAFF. The CDR3 DNA follows: TGTGCCAGCAGGGAGAACACTGAAGCTTTCTTT.